One and the same sample provided the 15 T cell receptor beta chains below, sequenced in a study of Graves' ophthalmopathy and Graves' hyperthyroidism. RNA transcripts served as template for amplifying TCR beta CDR3 sequences. Investigators did first-round RT-PCR with HTBI primers, then second-round multiplex PCR. TCRdb reprocessed the multiplex PCR reads via MiXCR and lists one record per CDR3 protein. The repertoire holds roughly 500,000 distinct CDR3 sequences, with about 15% as singletons. Sequenced sample: blood. Source of these receptors: a woman in her 30s with Graves' ophthalmopathy.

This clonotype was detected ten times or more. The rearrangement uses TRBV28 and TRBJ2-5; perhaps TRBD1 as D (5 bases). The germline V gene has CDR1 MDHEN and CDR2 SYDVKM. The CDR3 consists of 16 residues. V lost 1 base, J lost 3 bases, and 15 bases lay in between. CDR3 loop: CASSLSKARGKETQYF. The CDR3 DNA follows: TGTGCCAGCAGTTTATCGAAGGCAAGGGGAAAAGAGACCCAGTACTTC.

This clonotype was picked up many times. The CDR3: CASSGNIQETQYF. DNA of the CDR3: TGTGCCAGCAGTGGGAACATCCAAGAGACCCAGTACTTC. The chain uses TRBV2 and TRBJ2-5, with D unresolved. The ends were cut back, 4 bases at V and 1 base at J, with 7 bases in the middle. CDR1 is SNHLY and CDR2 is FYNNEI in the germline V gene. This CDR3 has 13 amino acids. The full variable domain, rest sourced from reference TRBV2 and TRBJ2-5, is EPEVTQTPSHQVTQMGQEVILRCVPISNHLYFYWYRQILGQKVEFLVSFYNNEISEKSEIFDDQFSVERPDGSNFTLKIRSTKLEDSAMYFCASSGNIQETQYFGPGTRLLVL.

This clonotype was detected ten times or more. This chain uses TRBV19 with TRBJ1-1; tentatively, D is TRBD1 (6 bases). Germline CDR1 is LNHDA and CDR2 is SQIVND (reference sequence). V dropped 8 bases and J dropped 4 bases, with 17 bases sitting between them. The CDR3 has 14 amino acids. The CDR3 sequence: CASGLTGMSTEAFF. CDR3 nucleotides: TGTGCCAGTGGCCTCACAGGGATGAGCACTGAAGCTTTCTTT. The full variable domain, with the rest looked up from reference TRBV19 and TRBJ1-1, is DGGITQSPKYLFRKEGQNVTLSCEQNLNHDAMYWYRQDPGQGLRLIYYSQIVNDFQKGDIAEGYSVSREKKESFPLTVTSAQKNPTAFYLCASGLTGMSTEAFFGQGTRLTVV.

This clonotype was counted between two and nine times. This chain links TRBV29-1 with TRBJ2-6, with a possible D match to TRBD2 (5 bases). The CDR3 runs 14 residues. V was clipped by 6 bases and J by 4 bases, with 13 bases between them. CDR1 is SQVTM, CDR2 ANQGSEA, per germline. As DNA, the CDR3 is TGCAGCGTGATTGAGGGTTCGGGGGCCAACGTCCTGACTTTC. This sequence encodes CSVIEGSGANVLTF.

This clonotype was detected ten times or more. The chain employs TRBV20-1 and TRBJ1-2; D call uncertain. Trimming took off 2 bases at V and 6 bases at J, with 13 bases between the two ends. The germline gives CDR1 DFQATT, CDR2 SNEGSKA (reference sequence). The CDR3 has 13 amino acids. In DNA, the CDR3 is TGCAGTGCTAGAATCAAGGGATCCGATGGCTACACCTTC. Translation gives CSARIKGSDGYTF.

This clonotype has just a few counts. The chain employs TRBV20-1 and TRBJ2-2, with 9 bases matching TRBD2. Germline V gene data show CDR1 as DFQATT and CDR2 as SNEGSKA (reference sequence). V shed 6 bases and J 4 bases; nucleotides not matched to a gene: 9. There are 15 residues in the CDR3. CDR3 bases: TGCAGTGCCCCTCCTGGCGGGAGGGCCACCGGGGAGCTGTTTTTT. As protein: CSAPPGGRATGELFF.

This clonotype was seen many times. The V call is TRBV15, the J call TRBJ2-7; D is possibly TRBD1 or TRBD2 (5 bases each). This CDR3 is 15 amino acids long. V lost 0 bases to trimming and J lost 2 bases, with 11 bases between them. CDR1 is LNHNV and CDR2 is YYDKDF in the germline V gene (reference sequence). The CDR3 bases are TGTGCCACCAGCAGAGAGACGGGGACCACCTACGAGCAGTACTTC. It translates to CATSRETGTTYEQYF.

This clonotype has only a few counts. The V call is TRBV12-3 or TRBV12-4, the J call TRBJ1-5; D is undetermined. Deletions cut 3 bases from V and 6 bases from J, with 9 bases between. The CDR3 sequence is 13 residues long. The CDR3 region is CASSFRRGQPQHF. DNA for the CDR3: TGTGCCAGCAGTTTTAGACGAGGTCAGCCCCAGCATTTT.

This clonotype was seen many times. This chain uses TRBV6-5 with TRBJ1-2; the match to TRBD1 covers 8 bases. Germline CDR1 reads MNHEY; CDR2 reads SVGAGI. There are 12 residues in the CDR3. Losses at the gene ends were 7 bases for V and 6 bases for J; bases not matched to a gene: 4. The CDR3 DNA is TGTGCCAGCACCCCGACAGGGGATGGCTACACCTTC. Its protein is CASTPTGDGYTF.

This clonotype was picked up many times. The rearrangement links TRBV25-1 to TRBJ1-1; the D gene is possibly TRBD1 (6 bases). The CDR3 spans 14 residues. Germline V CDR1 and CDR2: MGHDK, SYGVNS. Trimming left V 8 bases short and J 3 bases short, with 16 bases between. CDR3 coding DNA: TGTGCCAGCCCTGAATTAGGGGGGGACACTGAAGCTTTCTTT. Its translation is CASPELGGDTEAFF.

This clonotype has at least ten counts. The chain uses TRBV20-1 and TRBJ1-1; 8 positions agree with TRBD1. CDR3 length: 12 amino acids. Trimming cost V 7 bases and J 6 bases; bases outside gene matches: 7. CDR1 and CDR2 (germline): DFQATT, SNEGSKA (reference sequence). The CDR3 DNA sequence: TGCAGTGGCCTTACAGGGGGGGCTGAAGCTTTCTTT. Its translation: CSGLTGGAEAFF.

This clonotype occurred many times. Here the CDR3 DNA reads TGTGCCATCAGAAAATACCGGGACAGGGACTCCTACGAGCAGTACTTC. Its protein is CAIRKYRDRDSYEQYF. The chain carries TRBV10-3 and TRBJ2-7, with 9 bases fitting TRBD1. V dropped 6 bases and J dropped 0; count of bases not matched to a gene: 9. The CDR3 totals 16 residues. Germline CDR1 ENHRY, CDR2 SYGVKD.

This clonotype was observed at least ten times. The V gene is TRBV5-5, the J gene TRBJ1-5; no clear D gene. The germline gives CDR1 SGHKS, CDR2 YYEKEE (reference sequence). V dropped 0 bases and J dropped 7 bases, with 17 bases sitting between them. The CDR3 length is 16 residues. The CDR3 reads CASSLVDRTVRQPQHF. DNA for the CDR3: TGTGCCAGCAGCTTGGTCGATAGAACAGTACGGCAGCCCCAGCATTTT.

This clonotype was seen ten or more times. The chain is built from TRBV19 and TRBJ1-2; possible D gene TRBD1, 5 bases. The CDR3 consists of 12 residues. The germline gives CDR1 LNHDA, CDR2 SQIVND (reference sequence). Trimming left V 8 bases short and J 2 bases short, with 9 bases between. DNA for the CDR3: TGTGCCAGTGGGGCCAGAAACTATGGCTACACCTTC. Translated, it gives CASGARNYGYTF.

Ten or more counts support this clonotype. The chain has TRBV7-9 and TRBJ1-1; D call uncertain. The germline gives CDR1 SEHNR, CDR2 FQNEAQ (reference sequence). With 1 base removed from V and 6 bases from J, the gap between germline ends came to 9 bases. CDR3 size: 13 residues. The CDR3 DNA is TGTGCCAGCAGCTTAGTAAGTGGGGCTGAAGCTTTCTTT. Translated: CASSLVSGAEAFF.